Here is one T cell receptor (beta chain) with its context. What it binds is unknown. Treatment described: around 19 received Ad26.COV2.S at low or high dose, single or two shots; several received placebo; per-sample allocation not given. All samples were drawn on day 63, counting from the first vaccine or placebo injection. The individual, an adult aged 18-55 years, was a donor in Boston. This entry comes from a study of Ad26.COV2.S vaccination and SARS-CoV-2 variants. General study points: The TCR breadth and depth analyses may have produced an underestimate of total T cell responses. Vaccinees showed greater spike-specific TCR breadth than placebo recipients.

Data came from immunoSEQ multiplex PCR; TCRdb stores just in-frame clones and leaves some out. Here the sample spans around 500,000 clones, roughly nine tenths being singletons. The germline V gene encodes CDR1 MNHEY and CDR2 SVGAGI. Trimming took off 2 bases at V and 7 bases at J, with 15 bases between the two ends. CDR3 length: 14 residues. This specimen was peripheral blood, taken in a trial of Ad26.COV2.S vaccine versus placebo. This sequence originates from a person between 18 and 65 years old who received the Ad26.COV2.S COVID-19 vaccine or a placebo. The chain couples TRBV6-5 to TRBJ2-7; D might be TRBD1 or TRBD2, each matching 5 bases. The CDR3 nucleotides read TGTGCCAGCAGTTACGCACCGGGACCTAGGGAGCAGTACTTC. Amino acids: CASSYAPGPREQYF.